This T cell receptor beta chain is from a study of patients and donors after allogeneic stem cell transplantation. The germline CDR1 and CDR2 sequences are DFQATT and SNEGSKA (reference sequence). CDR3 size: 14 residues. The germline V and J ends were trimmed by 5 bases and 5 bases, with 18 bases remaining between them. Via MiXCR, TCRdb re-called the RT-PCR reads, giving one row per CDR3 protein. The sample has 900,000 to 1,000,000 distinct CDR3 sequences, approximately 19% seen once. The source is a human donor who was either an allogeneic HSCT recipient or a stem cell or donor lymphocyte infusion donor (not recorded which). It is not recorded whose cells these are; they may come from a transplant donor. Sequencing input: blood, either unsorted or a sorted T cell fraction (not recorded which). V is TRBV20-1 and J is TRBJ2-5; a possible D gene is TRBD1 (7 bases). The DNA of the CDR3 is TGCAGTGCTTCACGCGGGACAGATGCGGAGACCCAGTACTTC. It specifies CSASRGTDAETQYF.